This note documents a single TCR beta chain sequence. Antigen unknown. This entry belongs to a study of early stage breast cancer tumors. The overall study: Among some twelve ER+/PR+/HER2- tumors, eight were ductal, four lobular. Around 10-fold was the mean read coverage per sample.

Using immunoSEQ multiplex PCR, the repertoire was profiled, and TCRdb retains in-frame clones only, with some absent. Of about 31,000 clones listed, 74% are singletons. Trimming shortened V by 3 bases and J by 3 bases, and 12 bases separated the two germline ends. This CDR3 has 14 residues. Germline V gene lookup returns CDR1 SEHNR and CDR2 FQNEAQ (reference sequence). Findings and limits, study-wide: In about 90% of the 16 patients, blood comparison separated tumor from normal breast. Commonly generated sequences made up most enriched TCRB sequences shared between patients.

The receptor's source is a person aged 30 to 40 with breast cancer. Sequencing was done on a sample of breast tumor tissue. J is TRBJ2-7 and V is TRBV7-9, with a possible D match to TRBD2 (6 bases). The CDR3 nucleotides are TGTGCCAGCAGCTTCGGGGGTATGGGCTACGAGCAGTACTTC. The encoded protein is CASSFGGMGYEQYF.